The 2 T cell receptor beta chains below were found in one sample sequenced in a study of blood T cells in healthy people across ages. PCR was performed a second time for roughly 7 to 12 cycles using a sample-barcoded 5' primer and a J-beta primer mix. Using its own MiXCR run on the 5' RACE reads, TCRdb lists one record per CDR3 protein. This sample has 1 million or so distinct CDR3 sequences, with about 23% found just once. This same sample was also taken into another study, of T cells of mothers and their children.

The sample was blood. These receptors all come from a girl aged 2 to 10 in good health.

This clonotype has a handful of counts. The gene calls are TRBV5-1 and TRBJ2-7; D is uncertain. Germline V gene sequence: CDR1 SGHRS, CDR2 YFSETQ. The CDR3 contains 12 residues. The V gene lost 2 bases and the J gene lost 7 bases, with 10 bases spanning the gap. The CDR3 region has the DNA TGCGCCAGCAGCTTCGCCTCGGAGGAGCAGTACTTC. Translating gives CASSFASEEQYF.

About this clonotype itself: As the CDR3 is not closed by the conserved phenylalanine or tryptophan, this likely results from a read error. The gene calls are TRBV5-6 and TRBJ1-2, with 7 bases that match TRBD1. The CDR3 loop spans 14 amino acids. After removal of 2 bases from V and 6 bases from J, the junction contained 7 bases not matched to a gene. CDR1 is SGHDT and CDR2 is YYEEEE in the germline V gene. CDR3 region: CASSFFQGDNGYTL. The CDR3 DNA reads as TGTGCCAGCAGCTTCTTTCAGGGGGACAATGGCTACACCCTC.